This TCR beta chain was captured by sequencing in a study of T-cell memory formation after mild COVID-19. CDR1 is LGHDT, CDR2 YNNKEL, per germline (reference sequence). After removal of 4 bases from V and 4 bases from J, the junction contained 10 bases not matched to a gene. The length of the CDR3 is 16 residues. UMIs and sample barcodes were carried by the TCR alpha and TCR beta cDNA libraries that 5'RACE produced using constant-segment primers. A single record per CDR3 protein comes from TCRdb applying MiXCR to the 5' RACE reads. The sample has under 200,000 distinct CDR3 sequences; over 10% are singletons.

The chain carries TRBV3-1 and TRBJ2-5, with TRBD2 matching over 9 bases. Sequencing was performed on PBMCs or a T cell subset sorted from them (not recorded which). This clonotype originated in a man younger than 30 who had mild COVID-19 (a few samples of this study predate the infection). Cell type and time point are not known. The chain's CDR3 is CASSRAGGGGGETQYF. In DNA form, the CDR3 reads TGTGCCAGCAGCCGGGCCGGCGGGGGGGGCGGAGAGACCCAGTACTTC.